This record concerns one T cell receptor beta chain sequence. This CDR3 contains 21 residues. Germline CDR1 reads SGHDN; CDR2 reads FVKESK. V shed 1 base and J 2 bases; nucleotides not matched to a gene: 18. The data were taken from a study of cytomegalovirus exposure and HLA in healthy donors. The PCR contained 60 Vbeta and 13 Jbeta primers. Profiling relied on immunoSEQ multiplex PCR, and the TCRdb table lists in-frame clones only, not all of them. This table has roughly 150,000 clones, around four fifths appearing once. This receptor was obtained from a boy between 2 and 10 years old in good health and CMV-seronegative. The sample taken for sequencing was PBMCs. This chain joins TRBV14 and TRBJ2-2; 8 nucleotides match TRBD2. The CDR3 spells CASSQVLLTGGPKINTGELFF. The CDR3 DNA sequence: TGTGCCAGCAGCCAAGTTCTTCTTACGGGAGGGCCGAAAATAAACACCGGGGAGCTGTTTTTT.